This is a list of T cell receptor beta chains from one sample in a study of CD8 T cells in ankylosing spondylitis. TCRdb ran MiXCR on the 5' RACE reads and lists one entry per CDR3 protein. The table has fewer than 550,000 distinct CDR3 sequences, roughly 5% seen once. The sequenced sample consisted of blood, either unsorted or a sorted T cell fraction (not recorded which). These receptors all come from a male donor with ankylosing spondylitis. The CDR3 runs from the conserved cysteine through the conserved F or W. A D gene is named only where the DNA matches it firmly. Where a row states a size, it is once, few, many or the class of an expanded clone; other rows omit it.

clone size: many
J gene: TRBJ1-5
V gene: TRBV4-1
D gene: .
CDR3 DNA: TGCGCCAGCAGCCAAGATGAAGGGGACCAGCCCCAGCATTTT
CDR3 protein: CASSQDEGDQPQHF

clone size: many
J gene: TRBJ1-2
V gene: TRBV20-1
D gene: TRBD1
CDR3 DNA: TGCAGTGCAAAGCCCGGGACAGGTCTAGGCTACACCTTC
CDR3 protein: CSAKPGTGLGYTF

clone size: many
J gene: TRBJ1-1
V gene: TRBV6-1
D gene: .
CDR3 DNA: TGTGCCAGCAGCAACAGGGAGGTAGACACTGAAGCTTTCTTT
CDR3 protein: CASSNREVDTEAFF

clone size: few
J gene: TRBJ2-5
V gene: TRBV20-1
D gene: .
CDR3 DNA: TGCAGTGCTCAGGCGGGGGCCCAAGAGACCCAGTACTTC
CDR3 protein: CSAQAGAQETQYF

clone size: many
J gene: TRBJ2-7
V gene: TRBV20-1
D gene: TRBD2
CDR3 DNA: TGCAGTGCTAGAGTGGGAGGGACCTACGAGCAGTACTTC
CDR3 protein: CSARVGGTYEQYF

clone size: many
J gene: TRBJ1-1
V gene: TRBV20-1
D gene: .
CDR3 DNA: TGCAGTGCTAGACCAGCGAACACTGAAGCTTTCTTT
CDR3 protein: CSARPANTEAFF

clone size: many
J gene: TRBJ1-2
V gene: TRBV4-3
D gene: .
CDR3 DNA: TGCGCCAGCAGCCAAGACCCTTGGGGGGGCGGCTACTATGGCTACACCTTC
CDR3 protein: CASSQDPWGGGYYGYTF

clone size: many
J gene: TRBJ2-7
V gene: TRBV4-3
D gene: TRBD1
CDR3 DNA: TGCGCCAGCAGCCCTAGGACAGGGGGCCCAAGCTCCTACGAGCAGTACTTC
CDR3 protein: CASSPRTGGPSSYEQYF

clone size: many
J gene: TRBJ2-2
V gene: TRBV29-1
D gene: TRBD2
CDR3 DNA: TGCAGCGTCGGGACTACCGGAACTTTCACCGGGGAGCTGTTTTTT
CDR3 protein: CSVGTTGTFTGELFF

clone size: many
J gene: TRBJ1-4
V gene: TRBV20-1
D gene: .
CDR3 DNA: TGCAGTGCCAGGCCAGGTGAAAAACTGTTTTTT
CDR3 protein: CSARPGEKLFF

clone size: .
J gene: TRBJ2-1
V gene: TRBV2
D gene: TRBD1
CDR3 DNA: TGTGCCAGCAATGGGGACAGGGGGTACAATGAGCAGTTCTTC
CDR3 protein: CASNGDRGYNEQFF

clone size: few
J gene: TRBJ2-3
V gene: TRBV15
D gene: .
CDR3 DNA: TGTGCCACAACCGGTCCGGATGGGTCGGGGGCAGATACGCAGTATTTT
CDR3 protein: CATTGPDGSGADTQYF

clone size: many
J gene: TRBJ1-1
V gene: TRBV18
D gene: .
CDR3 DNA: TGTGCCAGCTCACCATTGGGCGACTTGAACACTGAAGCTTTCTTT
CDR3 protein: CASSPLGDLNTEAFF

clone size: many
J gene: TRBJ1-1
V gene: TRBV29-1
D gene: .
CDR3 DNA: TGCAGCGTTATGGGACCGGGCAGGGACGCTTTCTTT
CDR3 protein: CSVMGPGRDAFF

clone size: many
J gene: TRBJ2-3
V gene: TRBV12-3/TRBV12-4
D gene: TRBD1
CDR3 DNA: TGTGCCAGCAGTCCGGGGACAGCCATCGCAGATACGCAGTATTTT
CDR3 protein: CASSPGTAIADTQYF

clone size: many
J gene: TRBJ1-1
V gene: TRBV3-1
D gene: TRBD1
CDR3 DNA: TGTGCCAGCAGCCTCCAGGGGGCTTCAGAAGCTTTCTTT
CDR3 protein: CASSLQGASEAFF

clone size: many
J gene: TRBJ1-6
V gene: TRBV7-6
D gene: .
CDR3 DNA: TGTGCCAGCAGCCCCATCGACAGCTCCTATAATTCACCCCTCCACTTT
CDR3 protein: CASSPIDSSYNSPLHF

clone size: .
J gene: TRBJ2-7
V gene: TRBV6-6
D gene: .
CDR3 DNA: TGTGCCAGCAGTTACGGGGCAGTGAGCGAGCAGTACTTC
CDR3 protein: CASSYGAVSEQYF

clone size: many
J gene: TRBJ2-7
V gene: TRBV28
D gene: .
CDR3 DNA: TGTGCCAGCAGTGACACCGCCGGGACGACAGGCTACGAGCAGTACTTC
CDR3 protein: CASSDTAGTTGYEQYF